A selection of T cell receptor beta chains follows, all from one sample in a study of blood T cell repertoires in COVID-19. The data were produced by immunoSEQ multiplex PCR, yet TCRdb's version contains in-frame clones alone and is incomplete. The sample lists roughly 300,000 clones, 89% occurring once. The specimen was peripheral blood. These receptor sequences come from a man aged 18-30 years who had recovered from COVID-19. CDR3s include the opening cysteine and the closing phenylalanine or tryptophan. The D gene is left open where the match is weak. Not all rows give a size; the values are once, few, many and, for expanded clones, a class.

clone size,J gene,D gene,V gene,CDR3 DNA,CDR3 protein
once,TRBJ1-1,.,TRBV10-3,TGTGCCATCAGCCGACAAATTCAGGCGTCCACTGAAGCTTTCTTT,CAISRQIQASTEAFF
.,TRBJ1-6,TRBD1,TRBV6-2/TRBV6-3,TGTGCCAGCACCCCGGGACAGGGTAATTCACCCCTCCACTTT,CASTPGQGNSPLHF
.,TRBJ1-2,.,TRBV3-1/TRBV3-2,TGTGCCAGCAGCCAAGCCAACAGGTTCGCGAACTATGGCTACACCTTC,CASSQANRFANYGYTF
.,TRBJ1-1,TRBD1,TRBV15,TGTGCCACCAGCAGAGAGACAGGGATGAACACTGAAGCTTTCTTT,CATSRETGMNTEAFF
.,TRBJ2-3,TRBD1,TRBV3-1/TRBV3-2,TGTGCCAGCAGCCCAAGGACAGGGGTTGAGGGCACAGATACGCAGTATTTT,CASSPRTGVEGTDTQYF
.,TRBJ2-7,TRBD1,TRBV27,TGTGCCAGCAGTTCGGGACAGGGCTCCTACGAGCAGTACTTC,CASSSGQGSYEQYF
.,TRBJ2-1,.,TRBV7-3,TGTGCCAGCAGCCCGCCCGGAGCGAATGAGCAGTTCTTC,CASSPPGANEQFF
.,TRBJ1-1,.,TRBV19,TGTGCCAGTAGCGCGGTGGAGTCTTATGAAGCTTTCTTT,CASSAVESYEAFF
once,TRBJ1-1,.,TRBV29-1,TGCAGCGTTGGGAGGCACACTGAAGCTTTCTTT,CSVGRHTEAFF
.,TRBJ2-7,.,TRBV6-2/TRBV6-3,TGTGCCAGCAGTTACTCGGTCGCAGGCTACGAGCAGTACTTC,CASSYSVAGYEQYF
.,TRBJ1-1,.,TRBV5-1,TGCGCCAGCAGCCGATCGAGTGGGTTGGAGTCTGAAGCTTTCTTT,CASSRSSGLESEAFF
.,TRBJ1-1,TRBD1,TRBV19,TGTGCCAGTAGTAGTGACAGGGGCTCGAACACTGAAGCTTTCTTT,CASSSDRGSNTEAFF
.,TRBJ2-5,.,TRBV7-2,TGTGCCAGCAGCAAAACCGGGACACCGAATTACCAAGAGACCCAGTACTTC,CASSKTGTPNYQETQYF
.,TRBJ1-2,TRBD1,TRBV7-9,TGTGCCAGCAGCCCGCGGGACAGGGACTACGGCTATGGCTACACCTTC,CASSPRDRDYGYGYTF
.,TRBJ2-4,.,TRBV7-2,TGTGCCAGCAGCTTAGGCTGGGGAGACATTCAGTACTTC,CASSLGWGDIQYF
.,TRBJ1-2,TRBD1,TRBV27,TGTGCCAGCAGTTTATCAGGGGGCTTTACCTATGGCTACACCTTC,CASSLSGGFTYGYTF
.,TRBJ1-5,.,TRBV19,TGTGCCAGCCATGGAGGGGCAGGTACTTTTCAGCCCCAGCATTTT,CASHGGAGTFQPQHF
.,TRBJ2-3,.,TRBV27,TGTGCCAGCAGTAGAGGGCCTAACCCGGATACGCAGTATTTT,CASSRGPNPDTQYF
few,TRBJ2-7,.,TRBV5-4,TGTGCCAGCAGCTTGTCGATGAGGGACGAGCAGTACTTC,CASSLSMRDEQYF
.,TRBJ2-2,TRBD1,TRBV4-1,TGCGCCAGCAGCCATCGGGACAGCTTCACCGGGGAGCTGTTTTTT,CASSHRDSFTGELFF
.,TRBJ1-2,TRBD1,TRBV19,TGTGCCAGTGGACAGGGGGCGCGTGGCTACACCTTC,CASGQGARGYTF
.,TRBJ2-4,.,TRBV9,TGTGCCAGCAGCCCCCGGGACAGCGGGGGTGAAGCCAAAAACATTCAGTACTTC,CASSPRDSGGEAKNIQYF
.,TRBJ2-1,.,TRBV6-5,TGTGCCAGCAGTTACGGGCTTGCGGGAAATGAGCAGTTCTTC,CASSYGLAGNEQFF
.,TRBJ1-5,.,TRBV10-1,TGCGCCAGAACCGGGAGCCCATACCAGCCCCAGCATTTT,CARTGSPYQPQHF
once,TRBJ1-1,.,TRBV3-1/TRBV3-2,TGTGCCAGCAGCCAAGACCAGGACATTCTCACTGAAGCTTTCTTT,CASSQDQDILTEAFF
once,TRBJ1-2,TRBD1,TRBV7-9,TGTGCCAGCAGCTTAGCCTCGACCACAGGGGGCGGTGGCTATGGCTACACCTTC,CASSLASTTGGGGYGYTF
.,TRBJ1-2,TRBD1,TRBV28,TGTGCCAGCAGCCGCCCAGGGGGAGGTGGCTACACCTTC,CASSRPGGGGYTF
.,TRBJ2-1,.,TRBV27,TGTGCCAGCAGACCCATTGGGGGCGCGTCCTACAATGAGCAGTTCTTC,CASRPIGGASYNEQFF
.,TRBJ2-7,.,TRBV2,TGTGCCAGCGCGCCTTCCTACGAGCAGTACTTC,CASAPSYEQYF